The 13 T cell receptor beta chains presented below share a single source sample, sequenced in a study of blood T cells in healthy people across ages. The authors ran a second PCR of roughly 6 to 12 cycles using a sample-barcoded 5' primer and a J-beta primer mix. MiXCR was run by TCRdb on the 5' RACE reads, yielding one entry per CDR3 protein. The sample has approximately 900,000 distinct CDR3 sequences, approximately 49% seen once. The sequenced sample was blood. The receptors were gathered from a man aged 25-40 years in good health.

The chain has TRBV20-1 and TRBJ1-5; D is unclear. V shed 3 bases and J shed 0 bases, with 9 bases lying between them. Germline CDR1 reads DFQATT; CDR2 reads SNEGSKA (reference sequence). The CDR3 spans 14 residues. CDR3 in amino acids: CSASDYLSNQPQHF. CDR3 sequence (DNA): TGCAGTGCTAGTGATTACCTTAGCAATCAGCCCCAGCATTTT.

This clonotype was found a few times. The chain is built from TRBV6-2 or TRBV6-3 and TRBJ2-5, with a weak D call TRBD2 (6 bases). Germline-derived CDR1 and CDR2 are MNHEY and SVGEGT. Trimming removed 6 bases from V and 2 bases from J, with 19 bases in between. The CDR3 length is 16 residues. The CDR3 sequence: CASRPFGSLAQETQYF. CDR3 sequence (DNA): TGTGCCAGCAGACCCTTTGGCTCCCTAGCGCAAGAGACCCAGTACTTC.

V gene TRBV11-2 combines with J gene TRBJ2-1, with TRBD1 matching 10 bases. J lost 8 bases, V lost 2 bases, and 12 bases had no gene match. Germline V gene lookup returns CDR1 SGHAT and CDR2 FQNNGV. The length of the CDR3 is 17 residues. This CDR3 is CASSLFSRTGGLDEQFF. CDR3 bases: TGTGCCAGCAGCTTATTTAGTCGGACAGGGGGTTTAGATGAGCAGTTCTTC.

This chain links TRBV6-6 with TRBJ2-5, with TRBD1 identical over 7 bases. Gene TRBJ2-1 matches the end of the DNA better, so the J call may be wrong. This CDR3 region has 14 residues. The germline CDR1 and CDR2 sequences are MNHNY and SVGAGI (reference sequence). CDR3 bases: TGTGCCAGCAGTTACAGGGGGCGGTGGGAGACCCAGTTCTTC. It specifies CASSYRGRWETQFF.

This chain links TRBV6-5 with TRBJ2-5; TRBD2 agrees at 12 bases. The CDR3 loop spans 17 amino acids. Germline loops: CDR1 MNHEY, CDR2 SVGAGI. The V segment lost 3 bases and the J segment 2 bases; nucleotides outside the gene matches: 7. DNA of the CDR3: TGTGCCAGCAGTTATGGACTAGCGGGGCTCGAGCAAGAGACCCAGTACTTC. Amino acids: CASSYGLAGLEQETQYF.

CDR3: CASSKDGPGPQHF. The DNA for the CDR3 is TGTGCCAGCAGCAAGGACGGGCCTGGGCCCCAGCATTTT. This chain links TRBV7-8 with TRBJ1-5; no clear D gene. With 5 bases removed from V and 9 bases from J, the gap between germline ends came to 14 bases. CDR1 and CDR2 from the germline V gene are SGHVS and FQNEAQ. The CDR3 is made up of 13 amino acids.

Regarding this clonotype: The junction shows a germline mismatch at one end, possibly a read error. V usage is TRBV20-1 and J usage is TRBJ2-1; 8 bases map to TRBD2. The CDR3 has 14 amino acids. Germline V lookup: CDR1 DFQATT, CDR2 SNEGSKA (reference sequence). The CDR3 is CSTRTSGLYNEQFF. The CDR3 region has the DNA TGCAGTACTAGAACTAGCGGCCTATACAATGAGCAGTTCTTC.

This clonotype was found once. The chain recombines TRBV6-1 with TRBJ2-5; the match to TRBD2 covers 8 bases. This CDR3 is built from 15 residues. Trimming took 5 bases from V and 11 from J; bases not matched to a gene: 16. Per the germline V gene, CDR1 is MNHNS and CDR2 is SASEGT. The CDR3 protein is CASSSRGGRWNEQYF. CDR3 nucleotide sequence: TGTGCCAGCAGTAGCCGGGGGGGCCGGTGGAATGAGCAGTACTTC.

This clonotype came up once. This rearrangement joins TRBV20-1 to TRBJ2-7, with a tentative D call TRBD1 (6 bases). V lost 1 base and J lost 3, with 16 bases in between. CDR1 is DFQATT and CDR2 is SNEGSKA in the germline V gene (reference sequence). The CDR3 is made up of 15 amino acids. CDR3 protein: CSARGDTGTSYEQYF. In DNA form, the CDR3 reads TGCAGTGCTAGAGGGGATACCGGGACAAGCTACGAGCAGTACTTC.

This chain uses TRBV9 with TRBJ1-1, with D possibly matching TRBD1 (5 bases). V was shortened by 0 bases and J by 1 base, with 13 bases between the two germline ends. The CDR3 length is 16 residues. CDR1 and CDR2 from the germline V gene are SGDLS and YYNGEE. DNA for the CDR3: TGTGCCAGCAGCGTAGTAGACAGTTACTCGAACACTGAAGCTTTCTTT. It encodes CASSVVDSYSNTEAFF.

This rearrangement joins TRBV29-1 to TRBJ2-7; maybe TRBD1 (6 bases). The CDR3 contains 11 residues. Germline loops: CDR1 SQVTM, CDR2 ANQGSEA. V lost 5 bases, J lost 3 bases, and 8 bases lay in between. DNA of the CDR3: TGCAGCGTTTACAGGGACTACGAGCAGTACTTC. It translates to CSVYRDYEQYF.

The J gene is TRBJ2-7, the V gene TRBV6-6; D gene ambiguous. This CDR3 has 12 amino acids. V was trimmed by 2 bases and J by 4 bases, leaving 6 bases between them. Per germline, CDR1 MNHNY and CDR2 SVGAGI (reference sequence). The CDR3 DNA sequence: TGTGCCAGCAGTTACGAGGCGTACGAGCAGTACTTC. Its translation is CASSYEAYEQYF.

The chain couples TRBV29-1 to TRBJ1-1, with 7 bases matching TRBD1. From germline, CDR1 is SQVTM and CDR2 ANQGSEA. The CDR3 runs to 12 residues. Trimming at V came to 7 bases and at J to 5 bases, leaving 7 bases not matched to a gene. This CDR3 reads CSGKQGQTEAFF. The CDR3 DNA reads as TGCAGCGGAAAACAGGGGCAAACTGAAGCTTTCTTT. Complete variable domain (other parts from reference TRBV29-1 and TRBJ1-1): SAVISQKPSRDICQRGTSLTIQCQVDSQVTMMFWYRQQPGQSLTLIATANQGSEATYESGFVIDKFPISRPNLTFSTLTVSNMSPEDSSIYLCSGKQGQTEAFFGQGTRLTVV.